The 19 T cell receptor beta chains below were found in one sample sequenced in a study of tumor-infiltrating lymphocytes in localized non-small cell lung cancer. Method: immunoSEQ multiplex PCR; TCRdb's copy keeps in-frame clones and lacks some. Of tens of thousands of clones listed, 80% to 90% are singletons. Sequencing was performed on lung tumor tissue. The receptors come from a human donor with non-small cell lung cancer.

V and J are TRBV5-1 and TRBJ2-5; 10 bases fit TRBD2. The germline V gene encodes CDR1 SGHRS and CDR2 YFSETQ. The CDR3 loop spans 17 amino acids. J was trimmed by 2 bases and V by 3 bases; bases with no gene match: 10. The CDR3 region has the DNA TGCGCCAGCAGCTGGACCCGAGCGGGGGGGGTTCAAGAGACCCAGTACTTC. It codes for CASSWTRAGGVQETQYF.

This chain connects TRBV30 to TRBJ1-3; no firm D call. Germline-derived CDR1 and CDR2 are GTSNPN and SVGIG (reference sequence). The V end was cut by 8 bases, the J end by 0 bases, with 14 bases between. The CDR3 has 14 amino acids. CDR3 nucleotide sequence: TGTGCCCGTCACGCGGAGAACTCTGGAAACACCATATATTTT. Translating it yields CARHAENSGNTIYF.

This chain links TRBV28 with TRBJ1-4; 9 bases agree with TRBD1. After removal of 5 bases from V and 8 bases from J, the junction contained 6 bases not matched to a gene. Germline lookup yields CDR1 MDHEN and CDR2 SYDVKM. The CDR3 totals 14 residues. CDR3: CASSTGTGREKLFF. CDR3 DNA: TGTGCCAGCAGTACCGGGACAGGGAGAGAAAAACTGTTTTTT.

V gene TRBV4-1 combines with J gene TRBJ1-2; perhaps TRBD1 as D (6 bases). The length of the CDR3 is 15 residues. The ends were cut back, 0 bases at V and 4 bases at J, with 12 bases in the middle. The germline CDR1 and CDR2 sequences are MGHRA and YSYEKL. The CDR3 region is CASSQEFGGGYGYTF. CDR3 DNA: TGCGCCAGCAGCCAAGAATTCGGGGGCGGCTATGGCTACACCTTC.

The chain links TRBV29-1 to TRBJ2-7; 7 nucleotides agree with TRBD2. Germline V lookup: CDR1 SQVTM, CDR2 ANQGSEA. The length of the CDR3 is 14 residues. With V trimmed by 5 bases and J by 2 bases, 9 bases remained unmatched. CDR3 in DNA: TGCAGCGTTAACGGGGGGAGGGGAGCCTACGAGCAGTACTTC. Residues: CSVNGGRGAYEQYF.

V usage is TRBV6-5 and J usage is TRBJ1-2, with TRBD1 matching 7 bases. The CDR3 consists of 14 residues. In germline, CDR1 is MNHEY, CDR2 SVGAGI. V was clipped by 4 bases and J by 6 bases; unmatched bases: 8. For the CDR3, the DNA is TGTGCCAGCAGTTCTACAGGGGCCATCAATGGCTACACCTTC. Its translation is CASSSTGAINGYTF.

The rearrangement joins TRBV5-8 to TRBJ2-3, with D unclear. The CDR3 is 13 residues long. CDR1 and CDR2 from the germline V gene are SGHTS and YDEGEE. The germline V and J ends were trimmed by 10 bases and 8 bases, with 20 bases remaining between them. For the CDR3, the DNA is TGTGCCGCCCTGATGAGGTCTGGCCCTACGCAGTATTTT. Amino acids: CAALMRSGPTQYF.

V is TRBV9 and J is TRBJ2-7, with 9 positions matching TRBD1. The CDR3 extends over 15 amino acids. Per germline, CDR1 SGDLS and CDR2 YYNGEE. V was pared by 4 bases and J by 5 bases, with 10 bases of the junction left unmatched. CDR3 DNA: TGTGCCAGCAGCCCCGCGAGGGACAGGGACCACGAGCAGTACTTC. This codes for CASSPARDRDHEQYF.

V and J are TRBV19 and TRBJ1-5, with D maybe TRBD1 (6 bases). The CDR3 runs 16 residues. The V gene's germline CDR1 is LNHDA and CDR2 SQIVND (reference sequence). Trimming removed 7 bases at V and 5 bases at J, with 21 bases between. CDR3 sequence: CASKKTGDFIYQPQHF. CDR3 sequence (DNA): TGTGCCAGTAAAAAGACAGGAGATTTTATTTATCAGCCCCAGCATTTT.

The genes are TRBV19 and TRBJ1-5; D is perhaps TRBD1 (6 bases). Trimming stripped 5 bases from V and 9 bases from J, with 17 bases between. From germline, CDR1 is LNHDA and CDR2 SQIVND (reference sequence). This CDR3 comprises 14 residues. The CDR3 sequence: CASSVDRPYGPQHF. The CDR3, as DNA: TGTGCCAGTAGTGTCGACAGGCCCTACGGGCCCCAGCATTTT.

The rearrangement links TRBV6-6 to TRBJ1-5; possibly TRBD1 for D (5 bases). The germline gives CDR1 MNHNY, CDR2 SVGAGI (reference sequence). The CDR3 has 15 amino acids. V was pared by 8 bases and J by 3 bases, with 17 bases between. CDR3 amino acids: CASRPGLSSNQPQHF. The CDR3 bases are TGTGCCAGCCGACCGGGACTCAGCTCCAATCAGCCCCAGCATTTT.

CDR3 bases: TGTGCCAGCAGTGACCGGGACCGACGGGAACACGAGCAGTACTTC. Its translation is CASSDRDRREHEQYF. The V call is TRBV6-1, the J call TRBJ2-7; D may correspond to TRBD1 or TRBD2 (5 bases each). The CDR3 has 15 residues. Germline values: CDR1 MNHNS, CDR2 SASEGT. V was pared by 3 bases and J by 5 bases, with 17 bases between.

The rearrangement links TRBV6-6 to TRBJ1-2; 12 bases are a match to TRBD1. V lost 5 bases and J lost 8; bases outside the gene matches: 9. CDR1 is MNHNY and CDR2 is SVGAGI in the germline V gene (reference sequence). This CDR3 has 15 amino acids. CDR3 protein: CASSPGTGGARGYTF. CDR3 DNA sequence: TGTGCCAGCAGTCCCGGGACAGGGGGCGCGAGGGGCTACACCTTC.

V usage is TRBV19 and J usage is TRBJ1-1, with D possibly TRBD1 on 5 matching bases. The CDR3 runs 15 residues. Germline CDR1 reads LNHDA; CDR2 reads SQIVND (reference sequence). V was cut by 4 bases and J by 0 bases, with 12 bases left in between. The CDR3 coding sequence is TGTGCCAGTAGTACCGACGGGGGACTGAACACTGAAGCTTTCTTT. The encoded protein is CASSTDGGLNTEAFF.

The V and J genes are TRBV6-1 and TRBJ2-3; 8 bases align to TRBD2. Germline V gene lookup returns CDR1 MNHNS and CDR2 SASEGT. Germline trimming cut 6 bases from V and 4 bases from J; bases unmatched to any gene: 9. The CDR3 runs 15 residues. As DNA, the CDR3 is TGTGCCAGCAGCTGGCCGGGACTAGGAGCAGATACGCAGTATTTT. It encodes CASSWPGLGADTQYF.

The chain joins TRBV4-3 to TRBJ1-1, with 7 bases that match TRBD1. CDR3 length: 16 residues. Germline V gene lookup returns CDR1 LGHNA and CDR2 YSLEER. J was trimmed by 0 bases and V by 3 bases; bases with no gene match: 7. CDR3 bases: TGCGCCAGCAGCCACGGGCAGGGGGTTCTGAACACTGAAGCTTTCTTT. It translates to CASSHGQGVLNTEAFF.

The CDR3 spells CASRSGDLLDTQYF. The CDR3 DNA sequence: TGCGCCAGCAGATCGGGGGATCTGTTAGATACGCAGTATTTT. The rearrangement links TRBV5-1 to TRBJ2-3, with D possibly TRBD2 on 6 matching bases. CDR1 and CDR2 (germline): SGHRS, YFSETQ. This CDR3 is built from 14 residues. V was cut by 5 bases and J by 5 bases, with 15 bases left in between. Supplemented by reference TRBV5-1 and TRBJ2-3, the full variable domain reads KAGVTQTPRYLIKTRGQQVTLSCSPISGHRSVSWYQQTPGQGLQFLFEYFSETQRNKGNFPGRFSGRQFSNSRSEMNVSTLELGDSALYLCASRSGDLLDTQYFGPGTRLTVL.

CDR3 DNA: TGTGCCAGCAGTTGGGGGGGGTCGGGCTACGAGCAGTACTTC. Its protein product is CASSWGGSGYEQYF. The rearrangement links TRBV6-6 to TRBJ2-7; TRBD2 matches at 7 bases. This CDR3 comprises 14 residues. Looked up from germline, CDR1 is MNHNY and CDR2 is SVGAGI (reference sequence). With V trimmed by 4 bases and J by 3 bases, 6 bases remained unmatched.

The CDR3 here is CASSVGGTGVGEQYF. DNA of the CDR3: TGTGCCAGCAGCGTAGGAGGGACAGGGGTAGGGGAGCAGTACTTC. The chain links TRBV7-2 to TRBJ2-7, with TRBD1 identical over 10 bases. This CDR3 spans 15 amino acids. V was clipped by 5 bases and J by 7 bases; unmatched bases: 11. Per germline, CDR1 SGHTA and CDR2 FQGNSA.